This TCR beta chain was recorded in a study of blood T cell repertoires in COVID-19. The overall study: The origin of the acute and convalescent COVID-19 samples was the United States, Italy and Spain. Nucleic acid was either cDNA or gDNA, and it came from T cells, B-cell-depleted T cells, or PBMCs.

Authors' analysis steps: Nucleated cell counts were estimated from reference gene primer amplification. Method: immunoSEQ multiplex PCR; TCRdb's copy keeps in-frame clones and lacks some. V and J calls and clone size are those listed in that table; D and trimming were worked out from the DNA. The table has about 140,000 clones, 85% seen once. Sequenced input: peripheral blood. This clonotype originated in a man in his fifties or sixties with acute or convalescent COVID-19.

The chain's CDR3 is CATLPLGGGGNQPQHF. CDR3 coding DNA: TGTGCCACCCTTCCTTTGGGTGGCGGGGGTAATCAGCCCCAGCATTTT. The V gene is TRBV27, the J gene TRBJ1-5; the D gene is possibly TRBD1 (5 bases). Germline-derived CDR1 and CDR2 are MNHEY and SMNVEV (reference sequence). With 10 bases removed from V and 4 bases from J, the gap between germline ends came to 23 bases. This CDR3 region has 16 residues.